Detailed here is one T cell receptor beta chain. V lost 5 bases and J 3 bases, leaving 17 bases between the germline ends. The CDR3 spans 17 residues. Germline values: CDR1 MDHEN, CDR2 SYDVKM. The record originates from a study of blood T cell repertoires in COVID-19. Here immunoSEQ multiplex PCR was the method, and the copy in TCRdb shows in-frame clones only, minus some. The sample has 110,000 to 150,000 clones, about 88% seen once. This receptor was obtained from a human donor in a cohort sampled during active COVID-19. The chain uses TRBV28 and TRBJ1-6, with a possible D match to TRBD1 (6 bases). Sequencing was performed on peripheral blood. In nucleotides, the CDR3 is TGTGCCAGCAGTCTCCCGGACAGAATCCTCTATAATTCACCCCTCCACTTT. Protein: CASSLPDRILYNSPLHF.